This T cell receptor beta chain was retrieved from a study of blood T cell repertoires in COVID-19. Study as a whole: Whether acute or convalescent, the COVID-19 samples came from the United States, Italy and Spain. T cells, B-cell-depleted T cells, or PBMCs provided the cDNA or gDNA that served as material.

Remarks on this clone: Other DNA sequences in the sample encode the same CDR3.

V was trimmed by 5 bases and J by 0 bases, leaving 10 bases between them. The CDR3 covers 14 residues. CDR1 SGHTA and CDR2 FQGTGA come from the germline V gene. Authors' data handling: Reference gene primer amplification yielded estimated nucleated cell counts. Libraries were prepared by immunoSEQ multiplex PCR; TCRdb keeps only in-frame clonotypes and omits some of them. The DNA was the basis for D and trimming; V, J and clone size are from that table. Of about 280,000 clones listed, around 86% are singletons. The genes are TRBV7-3 and TRBJ1-1; weak D call: TRBD1 (6 bases). The sample was peripheral blood. The source of this sequence is a man over 45 with acute or convalescent COVID-19. For the CDR3, the DNA is TGTGCCAGCAGCCTCAGGGGATTGAACACTGAAGCTTTCTTT. This codes for CASSLRGLNTEAFF. Looking up the rest from reference TRBV7-3 and TRBJ1-1 gives the full variable domain: GAGVSQTPSNKVTEKGKYVELRCDPISGHTALYWYRQSLGQGPEFLIYFQGTGAADDSGLPNDRFFAVRPEGSVSTLKIQRTERGDSAVYLCASSLRGLNTEAFFGQGTRLTVV.